The present T cell receptor (beta chain) was sequenced within a study of molecular identifiers for immune sequencing clone quantification. Points from the study as a whole: The share of molecules held by clones above 20 RNA copies was over 97% in effector cells and under 1% in naive cells.

This clonotype was found many times. Its antigen is undetermined. MiXCR was run by TCRdb on the PCR reads, yielding one entry per CDR3 protein. In the table there are 50,000 to 75,000 distinct CDR3 sequences, roughly a fifth of which are singletons. The ends were cut back, 1 base at V and 7 bases at J, with 19 bases in the middle. This CDR3 contains 16 residues. Germline assignment: CDR1 MGHRA and CDR2 YSYEKL. Sequenced material: naive CD8+ T cells from blood, with Jurkat cell RNA spiked in. As to subset: FACS-sorted CD8+CD4-CCR7+CD45RA+ naive T cells. The sequence was collected from a human donor in good health. Some libraries in this study had Jurkat cell RNA spiked in. J is TRBJ1-1 and V is TRBV4-1, with D possibly matching TRBD1 (5 bases). CDR3 sequence (DNA): TGCGCCAGCAGCCAAGGTAGTGTAGACAGAGACCGTGAAGCTTTCTTT. Translated: CASSQGSVDRDREAFF.